These T cell receptor beta chains were read from a single sample in a study of T cell responses to AZD1222 COVID-19 vaccine. Sequenced by immunoSEQ multiplex PCR; TCRdb stores in-frame clones only, minus some. This sample has some 200,000 clones; more than 90% occur once, and the top ten carry approximately 4%. Material: peripheral blood, obtained 28 days after the second dose of the MenACWY control vaccine. These receptors were collected from an adult who received the MenACWY meningococcal vaccine as a control. CDR3s include the opening cysteine and the closing phenylalanine or tryptophan. The D gene is left open where the match is weak. Expanded clones get a size class; other rows say once, few or many, or leave the size out.

V: TRBV28
size: .
J: TRBJ2-3
D: .
CDR3: CASSLNPGSSTDTQYF
DNA: TGTGCCAGCAGTTTAAATCCGGGAAGTAGCACAGATACGCAGTATTTT

V: TRBV30
size: .
J: TRBJ2-2
D: .
CDR3: CAHSGRVATGELFF
DNA: TGTGCCCACTCTGGTAGGGTGGCCACCGGGGAGCTGTTTTTT

V: TRBV27
size: .
J: TRBJ2-1
D: TRBD2
CDR3: CASSSLRLALNEQFF
DNA: TGTGCCAGCAGTTCATTGAGACTAGCGCTCAATGAGCAGTTCTTC

V: TRBV30
size: .
J: TRBJ1-5
D: TRBD1
CDR3: CAWSARQGGNQPQHF
DNA: TGTGCCTGGAGTGCCAGACAGGGGGGGAATCAGCCCCAGCATTTT

V: TRBV4-2
size: .
J: TRBJ2-1
D: .
CDR3: CASSQDRWGDTTYNEQFF
DNA: TGTGCCAGCAGCCAAGATAGATGGGGAGACACTACATACAATGAGCAGTTCTTC

V: TRBV10-1
size: .
J: TRBJ1-6
D: TRBD1
CDR3: CASSRGTGVDSPLHF
DNA: TGCGCCAGCAGTCGCGGGACAGGGGTAGATTCACCCCTCCACTTT

V: TRBV11-2
size: few
J: TRBJ2-6
D: .
CDR3: CASSVYPTGPSGANVLTF
DNA: TGTGCCAGCAGCGTCTACCCGACAGGACCCTCTGGGGCCAACGTCCTGACTTTC

V: TRBV30
size: .
J: TRBJ1-1
D: .
CDR3: CAWSVLVGGQAFF
DNA: TGTGCCTGGAGTGTACTTGTTGGCGGGCAAGCTTTCTTT

V: TRBV4-1
size: .
J: TRBJ2-5
D: TRBD2
CDR3: CASSQDVLAEETQYF
DNA: TGCGCCAGCAGCCAAGATGTACTAGCGGAAGAGACCCAGTACTTC

V: TRBV5-8
size: .
J: TRBJ1-5
D: .
CDR3: CANGPPSNQPQHF
DNA: TGTGCCAACGGACCCCCAAGCAATCAGCCCCAGCATTTT

V: TRBV3-1/TRBV3-2
size: .
J: TRBJ2-2
D: TRBD2
CDR3: CASMTSGEGTGELFF
DNA: TGTGCCAGCATGACTAGCGGGGAGGGCACCGGGGAGCTGTTTTTT

V: TRBV2
size: .
J: TRBJ1-5
D: .
CDR3: CASSEQKNNQPQHF
DNA: TGTGCCAGCAGTGAACAGAAGAACAATCAGCCCCAGCATTTT

V: TRBV28
size: .
J: TRBJ1-2
D: .
CDR3: CASSFGPRGYTF
DNA: TGTGCCAGCAGTTTCGGGCCCCGTGGCTACACCTTC

V: TRBV10-1
size: once
J: TRBJ2-3
D: TRBD2
CDR3: CAPQGLAGSTDTQYF
DNA: TGCGCCCCCCAGGGACTAGCGGGAAGCACAGATACGCAGTATTTT

V: TRBV28
size: .
J: TRBJ1-6
D: .
CDR3: CASTNRAMGNSPLHF
DNA: TGTGCCAGCACCAATAGGGCCATGGGGAATTCACCCCTCCACTTT

V: TRBV7-2
size: .
J: TRBJ1-2
D: .
CDR3: CASSLAQKGGYTF
DNA: TGTGCCAGCAGCTTAGCGCAAAAGGGTGGCTACACCTTC

V: TRBV7-9
size: .
J: TRBJ1-1
D: .
CDR3: CASSFPGPNTEAFF
DNA: TGTGCCAGCAGCTTCCCGGGGCCAAACACTGAAGCTTTCTTT

V: TRBV9
size: .
J: TRBJ2-7
D: TRBD2
CDR3: CASSSRGGTSGEQYF
DNA: TGTGCCAGCAGCTCCAGAGGAGGGACTAGCGGCGAGCAGTACTTC

V: TRBV28
size: .
J: TRBJ2-7
D: .
CDR3: CASRPQAYEQYF
DNA: TGTGCCAGCAGACCCCAAGCCTACGAGCAGTACTTC

V: TRBV24-1
size: .
J: TRBJ2-2
D: TRBD2
CDR3: CATGTSGTNTGELFF
DNA: TGTGCCACTGGGACTAGCGGGACTAACACCGGGGAGCTGTTTTTT

V: TRBV7-2
size: .
J: TRBJ2-5
D: TRBD2
CDR3: CASSLEAGGMQTQYF
DNA: TGTGCCAGCAGCTTAGAGGCGGGGGGAATGCAGACCCAGTACTTC

V: TRBV6-4
size: .
J: TRBJ1-4
D: .
CDR3: CAIKTCNEKLFF
DNA: TGTGCCATTAAGACTTGTAATGAAAAACTGTTTTTT

V: TRBV9
size: many
J: TRBJ2-7
D: .
CDR3: CASSVNYQDEQYF
DNA: TGTGCCAGCAGCGTAAACTACCAGGACGAGCAGTACTTC

V: TRBV5-1
size: .
J: TRBJ2-5
D: TRBD1
CDR3: CASSSRDRGGQETQYF
DNA: TGCGCCAGCAGCTCCAGGGACAGGGGTGGGCAAGAGACCCAGTACTTC

V: TRBV25-1
size: .
J: TRBJ2-1
D: TRBD2
CDR3: CASRSGRALDEQFF
DNA: TGTGCCAGCCGAAGCGGGAGGGCCCTCGATGAGCAGTTCTTC

V: TRBV19
size: .
J: TRBJ2-1
D: TRBD2
CDR3: CASSILWREGYNEQFF
DNA: TGTGCCAGTAGTATCTTATGGCGGGAGGGCTACAATGAGCAGTTCTTC

V: TRBV24-1
size: once
J: TRBJ1-3
D: .
CDR3: CATSDSRVAGNTIYF
DNA: TGTGCCACCAGTGATTCGAGAGTAGCTGGAAACACCATATATTTT

V: TRBV14
size: .
J: TRBJ1-4
D: .
CDR3: CASSLTGLGEKLFF
DNA: TGTGCCAGCAGCCTCACAGGGCTTGGTGAAAAACTGTTTTTT

V: TRBV18
size: .
J: TRBJ1-2
D: .
CDR3: CASSSTGNNYGYTF
DNA: TGTGCCAGCTCATCCACTGGTAATAACTATGGCTACACCTTC

V: TRBV7-9
size: .
J: TRBJ2-1
D: .
CDR3: CASSLGSRGYNEQFF
DNA: TGTGCCAGCAGCTTAGGTAGTAGAGGCTACAATGAGCAGTTCTTC

V: TRBV24-1
size: .
J: TRBJ1-1
D: .
CDR3: CATSEGETNTEAFF
DNA: TGTGCCACCAGTGAGGGAGAGACGAACACTGAAGCTTTCTTT

V: TRBV30
size: .
J: TRBJ1-4
D: TRBD1
CDR3: CAASNKDRVSMELFF
DNA: TGTGCCGCATCAAACAAAGACAGGGTTTCAATGGAACTGTTTTTT

V: TRBV6-5
size: .
J: TRBJ1-2
D: TRBD1
CDR3: CASSYTDRGDGYTF
DNA: TGTGCCAGCAGTTACACCGACAGGGGGGATGGCTACACCTTC

V: TRBV10-3
size: .
J: TRBJ1-2
D: .
CDR3: CAISESRGQIFNYGYTF
DNA: TGTGCCATCAGTGAGTCGAGGGGTCAGATCTTTAACTATGGCTACACCTTC

V: TRBV29-1
size: once
J: TRBJ2-7
D: TRBD1
CDR3: CSVRTGGYEQYF
DNA: TGCAGCGTCCGGACAGGGGGCTACGAGCAGTACTTC

V: TRBV19
size: once
J: TRBJ2-1
D: TRBD1
CDR3: CASSTATGGNNEQFF
DNA: TGTGCCAGTAGTACAGCGACAGGGGGTAATAATGAGCAGTTCTTC

V: TRBV19
size: .
J: TRBJ2-6
D: .
CDR3: CATSGSPGANVLTF
DNA: TGTGCCACTAGTGGGAGCCCTGGGGCCAACGTCCTGACTTTC

V: TRBV28
size: few
J: TRBJ1-5
D: TRBD1
CDR3: CASSRIGGDRVYLNQPQHF
DNA: TGTGCCAGCAGTCGTATTGGCGGGGACAGGGTATATCTGAATCAGCCCCAGCATTTT

V: TRBV19
size: .
J: TRBJ1-2
D: .
CDR3: CASSIDGGGYGYTF
DNA: TGTGCCAGTAGTATAGATGGGGGTGGCTATGGCTACACCTTC

V: TRBV7-9
size: .
J: TRBJ1-2
D: .
CDR3: CASSLGGGGSNYGYTF
DNA: TGTGCCAGCAGCTTAGGTGGTGGGGGCAGTAACTATGGCTACACCTTC

V: TRBV6-5
size: .
J: TRBJ1-2
D: .
CDR3: CAISGTLDYGYTF
DNA: TGTGCCATCTCCGGGACACTAGACTATGGCTACACCTTC

V: TRBV7-9
size: .
J: TRBJ2-1
D: TRBD1
CDR3: CASSTYSEDRGPISSYNEQFF
DNA: TGTGCCAGCAGCACTTACTCCGAGGACAGGGGCCCGATCAGCTCCTACAATGAGCAGTTCTTC

V: TRBV27
size: .
J: TRBJ2-7
D: .
CDR3: CASSFTGGAYEQYF
DNA: TGTGCCAGCAGTTTTACAGGGGGGGCCTACGAGCAGTACTTC

V: TRBV15
size: .
J: TRBJ1-1
D: .
CDR3: CATSRGGYTNTEAFF
DNA: TGTGCCACCAGCAGAGGAGGATACACGAACACTGAAGCTTTCTTT

V: TRBV2
size: .
J: TRBJ1-1
D: .
CDR3: CASKGQNTEAFF
DNA: TGTGCCAGCAAGGGACAGAACACTGAAGCTTTCTTT

V: TRBV3-1/TRBV3-2
size: .
J: TRBJ2-2
D: TRBD2
CDR3: CASSYGGGYTGELFF
DNA: TGTGCCAGCAGCTACGGCGGGGGGTACACCGGGGAGCTGTTTTTT

V: TRBV3-1/TRBV3-2
size: .
J: TRBJ1-3
D: .
CDR3: CASSQSEDVGNTIYF
DNA: TGTGCCAGCAGCCAATCCGAGGATGTTGGAAACACCATATATTTT

V: TRBV30
size: .
J: TRBJ1-2
D: .
CDR3: CAWSVIPSYTF
DNA: TGTGCCTGGAGTGTAATTCCGAGCTACACCTTC

V: TRBV5-5
size: .
J: TRBJ1-1
D: .
CDR3: CASGSTYYTEAFF
DNA: TGTGCCAGCGGATCGACATACTACACTGAAGCTTTCTTT

V: TRBV2
size: .
J: TRBJ1-2
D: .
CDR3: CASRPAPNLPRGYTF
DNA: TGTGCCAGCAGACCCGCCCCGAACTTGCCGAGGGGCTACACCTTC

V: TRBV3-1/TRBV3-2
size: few
J: TRBJ1-3
D: .
CDR3: CASRDPGNTIYF
DNA: TGTGCCAGCAGGGACCCTGGAAACACCATATATTTT

V: TRBV2
size: .
J: TRBJ1-2
D: .
CDR3: CASSPQGPVYGYTF
DNA: TGTGCCAGCAGCCCTCAGGGGCCGGTCTATGGCTACACCTTC

V: TRBV6-2/TRBV6-3
size: .
J: TRBJ1-5
D: .
CDR3: CASSYGHQPQHF
DNA: TGTGCCAGCAGTTACGGTCATCAGCCCCAGCATTTT

V: TRBV11-3
size: .
J: TRBJ2-7
D: .
CDR3: CASSQGGEQYF
DNA: TGTGCCAGCAGCCAGGGGGGCGAGCAGTACTTC

V: TRBV21-1
size: .
J: TRBJ2-1
D: .
CDR3: CASSTSQANEQFF
DNA: TGTGCCAGCAGCACGAGCCAAGCCAATGAGCAGTTCTTC

V: TRBV28
size: .
J: TRBJ1-1
D: .
CDR3: CASSSPGPNTEAFF
DNA: TGTGCCAGCAGTTCCCCGGGCCCGAACACTGAAGCTTTCTTT

V: TRBV2
size: .
J: TRBJ1-1
D: .
CDR3: CARRVGNTEAFF
DNA: TGTGCCAGGAGAGTGGGGAACACTGAAGCTTTCTTT